This entry lists 20 T cell receptor beta chains sequenced from one sample in a study of shared clonotypes between healthy human individuals. Method: immunoSEQ multiplex PCR; TCRdb's copy keeps in-frame clones and lacks some. The sample shows 2 million or so clones, about 95% of them seen only once. Naive CD8 cells were CD45RO-negative, positively selected for CCR7, excluding terminally differentiated effector memory CD45RA+ cells. Sequenced: naive CD8+ T cells sorted from blood. The receptors shown here come from a man aged 18 to 29 in good health.

The chain uses TRBV23-1 and TRBJ2-7; D might be TRBD1 (5 bases). TRBV23-1 is identified as an open reading frame with a role that is uncertain. CDR3 length: 13 residues. The V end was cut by 7 bases, the J end by 6 bases, with 16 bases between. For the CDR3, the DNA is TGCGCCAGCAAGAGACACAGGTTCGGCGAGCAGTACTTC. It codes for CASKRHRFGEQYF.

This clone was seen just once. The V call is TRBV27, the J call TRBJ2-5, with a possible D match to TRBD1 (5 bases). Trimming shortened V by 6 bases and J by 5 bases, and 16 bases separated the two germline ends. This CDR3 is built from 14 residues. Germline assignment: CDR1 MNHEY and CDR2 SMNVEV (reference sequence). The CDR3 sequence is CASSTRVVGETQYF. CDR3 bases: TGTGCCAGCAGCACCAGGGTAGTAGGGGAGACCCAGTACTTC.

This rearrangement joins TRBV11-2 to TRBJ2-3; possibly TRBD2 for D (6 bases). The CDR3 is 15 residues long. Trimming shortened V by 7 bases and J by 5 bases, and 19 bases separated the two germline ends. The V gene's germline CDR1 is SGHAT and CDR2 FQNNGV. In DNA, the CDR3 is TGTGCCAGCAAGCATGTAAAGGGGCGGGAAGATACGCAGTATTTT. It codes for CASKHVKGREDTQYF.

This clone was counted only a few times. The genes are TRBV7-9 and TRBJ2-7, with TRBD2 matching 8 bases. J lost 5 bases, V lost 5 bases, and 14 bases had no gene match. This CDR3 is built from 16 residues. The germline CDR1 and CDR2 sequences are SEHNR and FQNEAQ (reference sequence). The chain's CDR3 is CASSLPSRTSNDEQYF. The CDR3 region has the DNA TGTGCCAGCAGCCTCCCCTCCAGGACTAGCAATGACGAGCAGTACTTC.

This clone was seen just once. The chain couples TRBV5-4 to TRBJ2-7, with 11 bases that match TRBD2. Looked up from germline, CDR1 is SGHNT and CDR2 is YYREEE (reference sequence). Trimming cost V 2 bases and J 5 bases; bases outside gene matches: 6. The CDR3 is 15 amino acids. The CDR3 sequence is CASSFGLAGNDEQYF. In DNA, the CDR3 is TGTGCCAGCAGCTTCGGACTAGCGGGTAACGACGAGCAGTACTTC.

The chain employs TRBV27 and TRBJ2-1; 7 bases align to TRBD2. Germline loops: CDR1 MNHEY, CDR2 SMNVEV (reference sequence). V trimming: 5 bases; J trimming: 7 bases; junction bases outside the gene matches: 2. The CDR3 totals 12 residues. CDR3 nucleotides: TGTGCCAGCAGTCAGCGGGGTAATGAGCAGTTCTTC. Residues: CASSQRGNEQFF.

The chain employs TRBV5-6 and TRBJ2-2, with D unresolved. The V end lost 0 bases, the J end lost 0 bases, and 9 bases lay between the germline ends. The CDR3 is made up of 16 amino acids. Germline values: CDR1 SGHDT, CDR2 YYEEEE. The CDR3 spells CASSLVGYSNTGELFF. As DNA, the CDR3 is TGTGCCAGCAGCTTGGTAGGTTACTCGAACACCGGGGAGCTGTTTTTT. Looking up the rest from reference TRBV5-6 and TRBJ2-2 gives the full variable domain: DAGVTQSPTHLIKTRGQQVTLRCSPKSGHDTVSWYQQALGQGPQFIFQYYEEEERQRGNFPDRFSGHQFPNYSSELNVNALLLGDSALYLCASSLVGYSNTGELFFGEGSRLTVL.

The chain employs TRBV18 and TRBJ2-7; D perhaps matches TRBD2 (5 bases). Trimming took 6 bases from V and 4 from J, leaving 16 bases between them. The CDR3 has 14 residues. Germline CDR1 and CDR2: KGHSH and LQKENI. Here the CDR3 DNA reads TGTGCCAGCTCGCCTGAGGGCCCTTCTTACGAGCAGTACTTC. Its protein is CASSPEGPSYEQYF.

This clone has just one count. The chain is built from TRBV4-1 and TRBJ2-7; TRBD1 agrees at 8 bases. Trimming at V came to 2 bases and at J to 3 bases, leaving 3 bases not matched to a gene. Germline CDR1 is MGHRA and CDR2 is YSYEKL. The CDR3 runs to 14 residues. CDR3 DNA sequence: TGCGCCAGCAGCCAACTGACAGGGGACTACGAGCAGTACTTC. Protein: CASSQLTGDYEQYF.

This clone was detected once. The J gene is TRBJ2-7, the V gene TRBV6-1, with TRBD2 identical over 8 bases. J gave up 1 base and V 1 base, and 9 bases lay outside the gene matches. Germline V gene data show CDR1 as MNHNS and CDR2 as SASEGT. The CDR3 consists of 17 residues. In nucleotides, the CDR3 is TGTGCCAGCAGTGAAGGCCCCCCCAGCGGGGGATCCTACGAGCAGTACTTC. Protein sequence: CASSEGPPSGGSYEQYF.

The V call is TRBV7-9, the J call TRBJ2-7; weak D call: TRBD1 (6 bases). The CDR3 has 14 residues. Germline CDR1 reads SEHNR; CDR2 reads FQNEAQ (reference sequence). Between the trimmed V and J ends, which lost 4 bases and 4 bases, there was a span of 14 bases. This CDR3 is CASSSSRDNYEQYF. The CDR3 DNA sequence: TGTGCCAGCAGCTCGTCCCGGGACAATTACGAGCAGTACTTC.

The chain links TRBV6-5 to TRBJ2-2; 8 bases are a match to TRBD1. J gave up 9 bases and V 2 bases, and 2 bases lay outside the gene matches. This CDR3 comprises 13 residues. Germline values: CDR1 MNHEY, CDR2 SVGAGI. Here the CDR3 reads CASSYGTGWELFF. For the CDR3, the DNA is TGTGCCAGCAGTTACGGGACAGGCTGGGAGCTGTTTTTT.

For this clone: This sample includes further DNA sequences coding for the same CDR3. This rearrangement joins TRBV6-5 to TRBJ2-3; D is uncertain. V lost 2 bases to trimming and J lost 3 bases, with 9 bases between them. The V gene's germline CDR1 is MNHEY and CDR2 SVGAGI. CDR3 length: 14 amino acids. As DNA, the CDR3 is TGTGCCAGCAGTTACGGGATAGGTACAGATACGCAGTATTTT. This translates into CASSYGIGTDTQYF.

This chain uses TRBV11-1 with TRBJ2-5; D ambiguous. CDR3 length: 15 amino acids. The ends were cut back, 4 bases at V and 0 bases at J, with 12 bases in the middle. Germline values: CDR1 SGHAT, CDR2 FQDESV (reference sequence). The CDR3 DNA reads TGTGCCAGCAGCTCCACAACGGAGTACCAAGAGACCCAGTACTTC. Translating it yields CASSSTTEYQETQYF.

This chain connects TRBV7-9 to TRBJ1-3; D is possibly TRBD1 (6 bases). The V gene lost 8 bases and the J gene lost 0 bases, with 8 bases spanning the gap. From germline, CDR1 is SEHNR and CDR2 FQNEAQ (reference sequence). CDR3 length: 13 residues. As DNA, the CDR3 is TGTGCCAGCGAGGACAGCTCTGGAAACACCATATATTTT. This gives the protein CASEDSSGNTIYF. Drawing the rest from reference TRBV7-9 and TRBJ1-3, the complete variable domain is DTGVSQNPRHKITKRGQNVTFRCDPISEHNRLYWYRQTLGQGPEFLTYFQNEAQLEKSRLLSDRFSAERPKGSFSTLEIQRTEQGDSAMYLCASEDSSGNTIYFGEGSWLTVV.

Comment on this clone: A much more abundant neighbour one base away suggests this may be a read error. V is TRBV30 and J is TRBJ1-1; D ambiguous. CDR1 is GTSNPN and CDR2 is SVGIG in the germline V gene (reference sequence). This CDR3 is built from 13 residues. V was trimmed by 0 bases and J by 1 base, leaving 6 bases between them. CDR3 sequence reads: CAWSVQENTEAFF. CDR3 bases: TGTGCCTGGAGTGTACAAGAGAACACTGAAGCTTTCTTT.

This chain joins TRBV7-9 and TRBJ2-3, with D hard to call. There are 12 residues in the CDR3. Germline V gene lookup returns CDR1 SEHNR and CDR2 FQNEAQ (reference sequence). V was shortened by 5 bases and J by 6 bases, with 9 bases between the two germline ends. The CDR3 region is CASSPPVDTQYF. CDR3 in DNA: TGTGCCAGCAGCCCGCCCGTGGATACGCAGTATTTT. Combining the CDR3 with reference TRBV7-9 and TRBJ2-3 gives the whole variable domain DTGVSQNPRHKITKRGQNVTFRCDPISEHNRLYWYRQTLGQGPEFLTYFQNEAQLEKSRLLSDRFSAERPKGSFSTLEIQRTEQGDSAMYLCASSPPVDTQYFGPGTRLTVL.

Regarding this clone: The sample has other DNA sequences that encode this CDR3 too. The chain links TRBV10-3 to TRBJ1-5; D may be TRBD1 (5 bases). V was shortened by 0 bases and J by 0 bases, with 6 bases between the two germline ends. CDR3 length: 15 amino acids. Per germline, CDR1 ENHRY and CDR2 SYGVKD. The chain's CDR3 is CAISESTASNQPQHF. The CDR3 bases are TGTGCCATCAGTGAGTCGACAGCTAGCAATCAGCCCCAGCATTTT.

V is TRBV27 and J is TRBJ2-1; 10 nucleotides agree with TRBD1. The V gene's germline CDR1 is MNHEY and CDR2 SMNVEV (reference sequence). The CDR3 runs 16 residues. The ends lost 1 base at V and 3 bases at J; junction bases unmatched: 3. The CDR3 loop is CASSLLWDRGYNEQFF. As DNA, the CDR3 is TGTGCCAGCAGTTTATTATGGGACAGGGGCTACAATGAGCAGTTCTTC.

This rearrangement joins TRBV27 to TRBJ2-1; 7 bases agree with TRBD2. V was clipped by 2 bases and J by 3 bases; unmatched bases: 4. Germline CDR1 is MNHEY and CDR2 is SMNVEV (reference sequence). The CDR3 has 15 amino acids. Written as DNA, the CDR3 is TGTGCCAGCAGTTTAACCCCGGGAGGCTACAATGAGCAGTTCTTC. Its translation is CASSLTPGGYNEQFF.